The rows below give T cell receptor beta chains drawn from one sample of a study of T cell repertoires in cytomegalovirus infection. TCRdb reprocessed the reads with MiXCR, giving one entry per CDR3 protein. The sample consists of about 160,000 distinct CDR3 sequences, roughly 21% of them appearing once. No antigen is known for these receptors. The sequenced sample was CD8+ T cells from cultured PBMCs, obtained from culture after CMV antigen stimulation. The origin of the receptors is a human donor in good health (CMV status not recorded). Some clones in this sample may be carry-over from other donors' samples. CDR3s include the opening cysteine and the closing phenylalanine or tryptophan. D genes are given only for firm matches. Size is omitted from some rows. Given values are once, few, many or a class for expanded clones.

clone_size: few; j_call: TRBJ2-3; d_call: TRBD2; v_call: TRBV12-3/TRBV12-4; cdr3_length: 16; cdr3_nt: TGTGCCAGCAGTTTATTAGCGGGGGGGCCTCAAGATACGCAGTATTTT; cdr3_aa: CASSLLAGGPQDTQYF
clone_size: few; j_call: TRBJ2-1; d_call: NA; v_call: TRBV6-5; cdr3_length: 15; cdr3_nt: TGTGCCAGCAGTTACAGGGTTGAGGGGTACAATGAGCAGTTCTTC; cdr3_aa: CASSYRVEGYNEQFF
clone_size: few; j_call: TRBJ2-1; d_call: TRBD2; v_call: TRBV9; cdr3_length: 17; cdr3_nt: TGTGCCAGCAGCGTAAACCCGCAAGCGGGGGGGAACAATGAGCAGTTCTTC; cdr3_aa: CASSVNPQAGGNNEQFF
clone_size: NA; j_call: TRBJ2-1; d_call: TRBD2; v_call: TRBV9; cdr3_length: 16; cdr3_nt: TGTGCCAGCAGCGGGACTAGCGGGGGGGGCTACAATGAGCAGTTCTTC; cdr3_aa: CASSGTSGGGYNEQFF
clone_size: NA; j_call: TRBJ1-2; d_call: TRBD1; v_call: TRBV12-3/TRBV12-4; cdr3_length: 15; cdr3_nt: TGTGCCAGCAGTATCACCGGGACAGGGGTTTATGGCTACACCTTC; cdr3_aa: CASSITGTGVYGYTF
clone_size: few; j_call: TRBJ2-3; d_call: NA; v_call: TRBV6-6; cdr3_length: 15; cdr3_nt: TGTGCCAGCAGTTACGGCGATCTTAGCACAGATACGCAGTATTTT; cdr3_aa: CASSYGDLSTDTQYF
clone_size: NA; j_call: TRBJ2-3; d_call: NA; v_call: TRBV27; cdr3_length: 16; cdr3_nt: TGTGCCAGCACACCGGACCAGACAGGACATACAGATACGCAGTATTTT; cdr3_aa: CASTPDQTGHTDTQYF
clone_size: few; j_call: TRBJ1-1; d_call: TRBD1; v_call: TRBV7-8; cdr3_length: 19; cdr3_nt: TGTGCCAGCAGCCCAGAGGGCGGGACAGGGGGCGAGCTGAAGACTGAAGCTTTCTTT; cdr3_aa: CASSPEGGTGGELKTEAFF
clone_size: few; j_call: TRBJ1-6; d_call: NA; v_call: TRBV4-2; cdr3_length: 15; cdr3_nt: TGTGCCAGCAGCCAGGGACGGCAAGGGAATTCACCCCTCCACTTT; cdr3_aa: CASSQGRQGNSPLHF
clone_size: many; j_call: TRBJ2-1; d_call: TRBD2; v_call: TRBV6-1; cdr3_length: 15; cdr3_nt: TGTGCCAGCAGTGAACTAGCGGGGGGGTACAATGAGCAGTTCTTC; cdr3_aa: CASSELAGGYNEQFF
clone_size: NA; j_call: TRBJ1-1; d_call: NA; v_call: TRBV7-9; cdr3_length: 10; cdr3_nt: TGCGCGGGGCAGAACACTGAAGCTTTCTTT; cdr3_aa: CAGQNTEAFF
clone_size: NA; j_call: TRBJ2-1; d_call: NA; v_call: TRBV2; cdr3_length: 13; cdr3_nt: TGTGCCAGCAGTGAAGTGGAGGGTAATGAGCAGTTCTTC; cdr3_aa: CASSEVEGNEQFF
clone_size: NA; j_call: TRBJ1-2; d_call: NA; v_call: TRBV7-9; cdr3_length: 13; cdr3_nt: TGTGCCAGCAGCTTAGGGCCGATCGACGGCTACACCTTC; cdr3_aa: CASSLGPIDGYTF
clone_size: few; j_call: TRBJ2-7; d_call: NA; v_call: TRBV30; cdr3_length: 13; cdr3_nt: TGTGCCTGGGTGGGGTTTCCTACCTACGAGCAGTACTTC; cdr3_aa: CAWVGFPTYEQYF
clone_size: NA; j_call: TRBJ2-1; d_call: NA; v_call: TRBV20-1; cdr3_length: 15; cdr3_nt: TGCAGTGCTAGGACCGACGAAGTACTCCACAATGAGCAGTTCTTC; cdr3_aa: CSARTDEVLHNEQFF
clone_size: few; j_call: TRBJ2-5; d_call: NA; v_call: TRBV4-1; cdr3_length: 15; cdr3_nt: TGCGCCAGCAGCCCCCCGGCAGGGGACGGAGAGACCCAGTACTTC; cdr3_aa: CASSPPAGDGETQYF
clone_size: NA; j_call: TRBJ2-7; d_call: TRBD1; v_call: TRBV7-2; cdr3_length: 15; cdr3_nt: TGTGCCAGCAGCCCATACAGGGGGCTCAGGAACGAGCAGTACTTC; cdr3_aa: CASSPYRGLRNEQYF
clone_size: NA; j_call: TRBJ2-1; d_call: NA; v_call: TRBV7-6; cdr3_length: 12; cdr3_nt: TGTGCCAGCAGCCCTGACAGTGGCGAGCAGTTCTTC; cdr3_aa: CASSPDSGEQFF
clone_size: NA; j_call: TRBJ1-5; d_call: NA; v_call: TRBV7-2; cdr3_length: 15; cdr3_nt: TGTGCCAGCAGCTTAGCTCGGGCAAGCAATCAGCCCCAGCATTTT; cdr3_aa: CASSLARASNQPQHF
clone_size: many; j_call: TRBJ2-5; d_call: TRBD2; v_call: TRBV7-8; cdr3_length: 18; cdr3_nt: TGTGCCAGCAGCTTAGCGCTCGGGACTAGCGGAGCACAAGAGACCCAGTACTTC; cdr3_aa: CASSLALGTSGAQETQYF
clone_size: many; j_call: TRBJ1-1; d_call: NA; v_call: TRBV7-8; cdr3_length: 15; cdr3_nt: TGTGCCAGCAGCCCCGTCCAAAATGGGCCTTCAGAAGCTTTCTTT; cdr3_aa: CASSPVQNGPSEAFF
clone_size: NA; j_call: TRBJ1-1; d_call: NA; v_call: TRBV7-8; cdr3_length: 15; cdr3_nt: TGTGCCAGCAGCTTAGATGTGGCGGGAAACACTGAAGCTTTCTTT; cdr3_aa: CASSLDVAGNTEAFF
clone_size: few; j_call: TRBJ2-3; d_call: NA; v_call: TRBV4-3; cdr3_length: 17; cdr3_nt: TGCGCCAGCAGCCAAGAAGGTCCCGGGGGGCACACAGATACGCAGTATTTT; cdr3_aa: CASSQEGPGGHTDTQYF
clone_size: once; j_call: TRBJ1-6; d_call: NA; v_call: TRBV7-9; cdr3_length: 17; cdr3_nt: TGTGCCAGCAGCCCTACGGTCTTAAGTCCGACAGATTCACCCCTCCACTTT; cdr3_aa: CASSPTVLSPTDSPLHF
clone_size: NA; j_call: TRBJ2-7; d_call: NA; v_call: TRBV7-9; cdr3_length: 13; cdr3_nt: TGTGCCAGCACCGGGGTACATACCTACGAGCAGTACTTC; cdr3_aa: CASTGVHTYEQYF
clone_size: few; j_call: TRBJ2-7; d_call: NA; v_call: TRBV7-6; cdr3_length: 12; cdr3_nt: TGTGCCAGCAGCGATTCGGGCTACGAGCAGTACTTC; cdr3_aa: CASSDSGYEQYF
clone_size: NA; j_call: TRBJ2-5; d_call: NA; v_call: TRBV29-1; cdr3_length: 13; cdr3_nt: TGCAGCGTTGAAGTGGAGGGGAAAGAGACCCAGTACTTC; cdr3_aa: CSVEVEGKETQYF
clone_size: NA; j_call: TRBJ2-6; d_call: NA; v_call: TRBV7-9; cdr3_length: 13; cdr3_nt: TGTGCCAGCAGCTACGCTGGGGCCAACGTCCTGACTTTC; cdr3_aa: CASSYAGANVLTF
clone_size: NA; j_call: TRBJ1-2; d_call: NA; v_call: TRBV7-8; cdr3_length: 17; cdr3_nt: TGTGCCAGCAGCTTAGCCCAAATCGGGGAAAAAGACTATGGCTACACCTTC; cdr3_aa: CASSLAQIGEKDYGYTF
clone_size: few; j_call: TRBJ2-1; d_call: NA; v_call: TRBV7-9; cdr3_length: 16; cdr3_nt: TGTGCCAGCAGCTTCCCAGCCGGGAGCTCCTACAATGAGCAGTTCTTC; cdr3_aa: CASSFPAGSSYNEQFF
clone_size: few; j_call: TRBJ2-1; d_call: NA; v_call: TRBV4-1; cdr3_length: 14; cdr3_nt: TGCGCCAGCAAAGGTAGGAGCTCCTACAATGAGCAGTTCTTC; cdr3_aa: CASKGRSSYNEQFF
clone_size: few; j_call: TRBJ2-1; d_call: NA; v_call: TRBV7-8; cdr3_length: 15; cdr3_nt: TGTGCCAGCAGCTTAGATGCGGGGCCGGTCAGGGAGCAGTTCTTC; cdr3_aa: CASSLDAGPVREQFF
clone_size: few; j_call: TRBJ2-1; d_call: NA; v_call: TRBV6-2/TRBV6-3; cdr3_length: 12; cdr3_nt: TGTGCCAGCAGTTTAAGGCCGGATGAGCAGTTCTTC; cdr3_aa: CASSLRPDEQFF
clone_size: few; j_call: TRBJ2-5; d_call: NA; v_call: TRBV3-1; cdr3_length: 10; cdr3_nt: TGTGCCAGCAGCCAAGAGACCCAGTACTTC; cdr3_aa: CASSQETQYF
clone_size: few; j_call: TRBJ2-6; d_call: NA; v_call: TRBV7-9; cdr3_length: 16; cdr3_nt: TGTGCCAGCAGCCCGACCGGGACTGAGGGGGCCAACGTCCTGACTTTC; cdr3_aa: CASSPTGTEGANVLTF
clone_size: NA; j_call: TRBJ1-2; d_call: NA; v_call: TRBV20-1; cdr3_length: 18; cdr3_nt: TGCAGTGCTAGAGATGATGGGTTAACAGGGAGTTCAAACTATGGCTACACCTTC; cdr3_aa: CSARDDGLTGSSNYGYTF
clone_size: few; j_call: TRBJ2-7; d_call: TRBD2; v_call: TRBV4-1; cdr3_length: 15; cdr3_nt: TGCGCCAGCAGCCAAGGGACTAGCGGAACCTACGAGCAGTACTTC; cdr3_aa: CASSQGTSGTYEQYF
clone_size: NA; j_call: TRBJ1-6; d_call: TRBD1; v_call: TRBV30; cdr3_length: 13; cdr3_nt: TGTGCCTGGAGGGACAGGGAAAGGTCACCCCTCCACTTT; cdr3_aa: CAWRDRERSPLHF
clone_size: NA; j_call: TRBJ2-1; d_call: TRBD2; v_call: TRBV12-3/TRBV12-4; cdr3_length: 16; cdr3_nt: TGTGCCAGCAGTCCCCTCCTAGCGGGGGGCTACAATGAGCAGTTCTTC; cdr3_aa: CASSPLLAGGYNEQFF
clone_size: few; j_call: TRBJ2-3; d_call: TRBD1; v_call: TRBV11-1; cdr3_length: 17; cdr3_nt: TGTGCCAGCAGCACTCCGGGACAGGGGGCGAGGGCGGATACGCAGTATTTT; cdr3_aa: CASSTPGQGARADTQYF
clone_size: NA; j_call: TRBJ2-1; d_call: NA; v_call: TRBV7-8; cdr3_length: 18; cdr3_nt: TGTGCCAGCAGCACCCTTTCCGGGGAGGGGGTGCTTTACAATGAGCAGTTCTTC; cdr3_aa: CASSTLSGEGVLYNEQFF
clone_size: few; j_call: TRBJ2-7; d_call: NA; v_call: TRBV6-2/TRBV6-3; cdr3_length: 16; cdr3_nt: TGTGCCAGCAGTTACCCCCGGGGGCCGAGCTCCTACGAGCAGTACTTC; cdr3_aa: CASSYPRGPSSYEQYF
clone_size: NA; j_call: TRBJ2-7; d_call: TRBD1; v_call: TRBV5-4; cdr3_length: 13; cdr3_nt: TGTGCCAGCAGCTTCACAGGGGTGCGGGAGCAGTACTTC; cdr3_aa: CASSFTGVREQYF
clone_size: NA; j_call: TRBJ2-1; d_call: TRBD2; v_call: TRBV10-3; cdr3_length: 17; cdr3_nt: TGTGCCACCGTAGCGGGGGGCGCCGTTAGCTCCTACAATGAGCAGTTCTTC; cdr3_aa: CATVAGGAVSSYNEQFF
clone_size: once; j_call: TRBJ2-3; d_call: TRBD1; v_call: TRBV10-3; cdr3_length: 15; cdr3_nt: TGTGCCATCAGTGAGTCTACAGGGGGCGCAGATACGCAGTATTTT; cdr3_aa: CAISESTGGADTQYF
clone_size: NA; j_call: TRBJ1-1; d_call: NA; v_call: TRBV28; cdr3_length: 11; cdr3_nt: TGTGCCAGCAGCTCGGCAGGGGAAGCTTTCTTT; cdr3_aa: CASSSAGEAFF
clone_size: few; j_call: TRBJ2-2; d_call: NA; v_call: TRBV2; cdr3_length: 13; cdr3_nt: TGTGCCACCCCGAGGGGGGACACCGGGGAGCTGTTTTTT; cdr3_aa: CATPRGDTGELFF
clone_size: few; j_call: TRBJ2-1; d_call: NA; v_call: TRBV5-6; cdr3_length: 12; cdr3_nt: TGTGCCAGCAGTGTAATGAGGAATGAGCAGTTCTTC; cdr3_aa: CASSVMRNEQFF
clone_size: NA; j_call: TRBJ1-5; d_call: NA; v_call: TRBV20-1; cdr3_length: 13; cdr3_nt: TGCAGTGCTGCGGACAACTCCAATCAGCCCCAGCATTTT; cdr3_aa: CSAADNSNQPQHF
clone_size: NA; j_call: TRBJ1-5; d_call: NA; v_call: TRBV7-2; cdr3_length: 15; cdr3_nt: TGTGCCAGCAGCTCGCAGGACAGCCCGATGCAGCCCCAGCATTTT; cdr3_aa: CASSSQDSPMQPQHF
clone_size: NA; j_call: TRBJ1-3; d_call: NA; v_call: TRBV12-3/TRBV12-4; cdr3_length: 16; cdr3_nt: TGTGCCAGCAGTTTAGCTGGCGGGAGGTATGGAAACACCATATATTTT; cdr3_aa: CASSLAGGRYGNTIYF
clone_size: few; j_call: TRBJ2-1; d_call: NA; v_call: TRBV7-7; cdr3_length: 15; cdr3_nt: TGTGCCAGCAGCTTAGCCCCGAGGGCCGACAATGAGCAGTTCTTC; cdr3_aa: CASSLAPRADNEQFF
clone_size: many; j_call: TRBJ1-1; d_call: NA; v_call: TRBV12-3/TRBV12-4; cdr3_length: 14; cdr3_nt: TGTGCCAGCAGTAACGCCGGGGGGCGGGTTGAAGCTTTCTTT; cdr3_aa: CASSNAGGRVEAFF
clone_size: few; j_call: TRBJ1-2; d_call: TRBD1; v_call: TRBV7-6; cdr3_length: 15; cdr3_nt: TGTGCCAGCAGCTTATACTCAGGGGGCAACTATGGCTACACCTTC; cdr3_aa: CASSLYSGGNYGYTF
clone_size: NA; j_call: TRBJ2-7; d_call: NA; v_call: TRBV9; cdr3_length: 12; cdr3_nt: TGTGCCAGCAGTGGACGGACCTACGAGCAGTACTTC; cdr3_aa: CASSGRTYEQYF
clone_size: NA; j_call: TRBJ2-7; d_call: TRBD2; v_call: TRBV7-2; cdr3_length: 14; cdr3_nt: TGTGCCAGCAGCTTAGTTTCCGGGGGGGGGGAGCAGTACTTC; cdr3_aa: CASSLVSGGGEQYF
clone_size: few; j_call: TRBJ1-1; d_call: NA; v_call: TRBV7-9; cdr3_length: 14; cdr3_nt: TGTGCCAGCAGCTTTCGAACACTAAACACTGAAGCTTTCTTT; cdr3_aa: CASSFRTLNTEAFF
clone_size: few; j_call: TRBJ1-2; d_call: TRBD1; v_call: TRBV27; cdr3_length: 18; cdr3_nt: TGTGCCAGCAGTTCCATCCGGACAGGGACGAAGATGAACTATGGCTACACCTTC; cdr3_aa: CASSSIRTGTKMNYGYTF